The entry that follows covers one T cell receptor (beta chain) sequence. The germline V gene has CDR1 SGDLS and CDR2 YYNGEE. Trimming took off 4 bases at V and 7 bases at J, with 12 bases between the two ends. The CDR3 is 13 residues long. The sample originates from a study of blood T cell repertoires in COVID-19. The protocol was immunoSEQ multiplex PCR, while the TCRdb copy is restricted to in-frame clones and leaves out a portion. The table records over 200,000 clones, 75% to 95% of them present only once. The chain couples TRBV9 to TRBJ1-3, with D unresolved. The source is a person under 30 with COVID-19, enrolled during active disease. Source material: peripheral blood. CDR3 sequence (DNA): TGTGCCAGCAGCCCGCTAGATGGGAACACCATATATTTT. This sequence encodes CASSPLDGNTIYF.